This T cell receptor beta chain was recovered during a study of shared clonotypes between healthy human individuals. Study-level findings and limits: It was the non-shared clonotypes that had lower generation probabilities than clonotypes shared by all four donors. Clonotype sharing levels among donors were expected to vary with sequencing depth.

Trimming took 4 bases from V and 1 from J, leaving 10 bases between them. The CDR3 is 15 residues long. Per the germline V gene, CDR1 is LNHDA and CDR2 is SQIVND (reference sequence). The table lists this clone with a few counts. Its target is unknown. Per sorted-subset replicate PCR, input was approximately 210 ng DNA, representing tens of thousands of T cell genomes. The table came from immunoSEQ multiplex PCR; TCRdb's copy has only in-frame clones and leaves some out. The sample contains 740,000 or so clones, around 73% of which appear only once. Adult Caucasians living in Nashville, Tennessee made up all of the donors.

Sequences were obtained from memory CD4+ T cells sorted from blood. Subset: CD45RA-negative fraction. The rearrangement joins TRBV19 to TRBJ2-2; D ambiguous. The receptor was isolated from a woman aged 25 to 39 in good health. This CDR3 reads CASSKGTLNTGELFF. CDR3 bases: TGTGCCAGTAGTAAAGGTACCCTGAACACCGGGGAGCTGTTTTTT.